This T cell receptor beta chain was retrieved from a study of identifying expanded T cells in peripheral blood. Healthy donors had no documented immune events, such as infections, while sampled. TCRdb keeps only in-frame clones here, not all; method: immunoSEQ multiplex PCR. The sample consists of 70,000 or so clones, roughly 90% of them appearing once. Overall study results and limits: Approximately two-week clone count variance significantly increased as total template count grew. Differentially abundant clones: around 1.2 between replicates, just under 17 at around 14 days, less than 20 at four.

CDR3 length: 16 residues. Trimming pared 6 bases from V and 0 bases from J, leaving 12 bases between. Germline loops: CDR1 SNHLY, CDR2 FYNNEI. This clone showed up just a few times. Its antigen is still unknown. The genes are TRBV2 and TRBJ1-6, with TRBD1 as a possible D gene (6 bases). The TCR sequence derives from a person aged 18 to 75 in good health. Sequenced sample: blood. CDR3 sequence reads: CASRGTGLSYNSPLHF. The CDR3 DNA is TGTGCCAGCAGAGGAACAGGGCTCTCCTATAATTCACCCCTCCACTTT.